These 13 T cell receptor beta chains came from one sample sequenced in a study of tumor-infiltrating lymphocytes in oesophageal squamous cell carcinoma. TCRdb used MiXCR to reprocess the PCR reads, holding one entry per CDR3 protein. The sample lists about 19,000 distinct CDR3 sequences; about 41% were seen once. Sample: normal esophageal tissue next to the tumor. These receptors all come from a male donor with esophageal squamous cell carcinoma.

This clonotype was counted ten times or more. The rearrangement joins TRBV6-2 or TRBV6-3 to TRBJ1-6; no clear D gene. The ends were cut back, 0 bases at V and 9 bases at J, with 6 bases in the middle. CDR3 length: 13 amino acids. The germline gives CDR1 MNHEY, CDR2 SVGEGT. The CDR3 loop reads CASSYSRVSPLHF. CDR3 sequence (DNA): TGTGCCAGCAGTTACTCAAGGGTTTCACCCCTCCACTTT.

Note on this clonotype: Just one base apart from a much larger clone, this may be a read error. The rearrangement links TRBV7-6 to TRBJ2-3; D gene uncertain. This CDR3 region has 13 residues. Per germline, CDR1 SGHVS and CDR2 FNYEAQ. V was cut by 0 bases and J by 4 bases, with 5 bases left in between. CDR3 sequence: CASSLAGPDTQYF. The CDR3, as DNA: TGTGCCAGCAGCTTAGCGGGCCCAGATACGCAGTATTTT.

V usage is TRBV7-9 and J usage is TRBJ1-1; D is perhaps TRBD1 (5 bases). The V end was cut by 4 bases, the J end by 1 base, with 10 bases between. The length of the CDR3 is 14 residues. In germline, CDR1 is SEHNR, CDR2 FQNEAQ (reference sequence). The CDR3 DNA reads TGTGCCAGCAGCTCCGATACAGGGAACACTGAAGCTTTCTTT. Its protein is CASSSDTGNTEAFF.

CDR3 DNA: TGTGCCAGCAGTTACTCGGGCAGCTACGAGCAGTTCTTC. Its translation: CASSYSGSYEQFF. J is TRBJ1-1 and V is TRBV6-8; no firm D call. The J call is uncertain, as TRBJ2-1 better fits the DNA end. There are 13 residues in the CDR3. In germline, CDR1 is MNHGY, CDR2 SAAAGT.

This sequence joins TRBV7-9 and TRBJ2-5; 13 bases map to TRBD2. Germline-derived CDR1 and CDR2 are SEHNR and FQNEAQ (reference sequence). J gave up 5 bases and V 4 bases, and 7 bases lay outside the gene matches. The CDR3 totals 16 residues. CDR3 sequence: CASSSRLAGGHETQYF. The CDR3 nucleotides read TGTGCCAGCAGCTCTCGACTAGCGGGAGGTCACGAGACCCAGTACTTC.

This clonotype is termed medium-sized (0.01 to 0.1%). The chain links TRBV11-2 to TRBJ2-1; D might be TRBD1 or TRBD2, each matching 5 bases. Trimming stripped 3 bases from V and 0 bases from J, with 9 bases between. The CDR3 consists of 15 residues. Germline CDR1 is SGHAT and CDR2 is FQNNGV. Here the CDR3 reads CASSFTGLSYNEQFF. The CDR3 DNA reads TGTGCCAGCAGCTTTACAGGACTCTCCTACAATGAGCAGTTCTTC.

The chain combines TRBV7-2 with TRBJ2-2; no clear D. Germline CDR1 and CDR2: SGHTA and FQGNSA. The CDR3 runs to 15 residues. The ends were cut back, 3 bases at V and 0 bases at J, with 8 bases in the middle. This CDR3 is CASSFGSSNTGELFF. CDR3 nucleotide sequence: TGTGCCAGCAGCTTCGGTAGCTCGAACACCGGGGAGCTGTTTTTT.

This clonotype came up many times. The chain combines TRBV6-1 with TRBJ2-7, with D perhaps matching TRBD1 or TRBD2 (6 bases each). V was trimmed by 6 bases and J by 4 bases, leaving 10 bases between them. The CDR3 totals 12 residues. CDR1 and CDR2 (germline): MNHNS, SASEGT. Here the CDR3 DNA reads TGTGCCAGCAGGGGGGGCTCTTACGAGCAGTACTTC. It is translated as CASRGGSYEQYF.

This chain uses TRBV5-4 with TRBJ2-1; the D is unclear. The end of the DNA is better explained by TRBJ2-5, so the J call may be wrong. This CDR3 has 16 amino acids. The germline CDR1 and CDR2 sequences are SGHNT and YYREEE (reference sequence). Here the CDR3 reads CASSQWGLWATETQYF. In DNA form, the CDR3 reads TGTGCCAGCAGCCAGTGGGGATTATGGGCCACGGAGACCCAGTACTTC.

This clonotype has more than one count but fewer than ten. The chain has TRBV4-2 and TRBJ2-3, with D perhaps TRBD2 (6 bases). The CDR3 runs to 13 residues. Germline V gives CDR1 LGHNA, CDR2 YNFKEQ. With 0 bases removed from V and 11 bases from J, the gap between germline ends came to 12 bases. Here the CDR3 DNA reads TGTGCCAGCAGCCAAGAATCTGTCGGGGGGCAGTATTTT. Translation: CASSQESVGGQYF.

The chain links TRBV7-4 to TRBJ2-7; no clear D gene. Germline values: CDR1 SGHVT, CDR2 SQSDAQ. The CDR3 loop spans 12 amino acids. Trimming removed 2 bases from V and 3 bases from J, with 5 bases in between. The CDR3 coding sequence is TGTGCCAGCAGCTTACTCGACTACGAGCAGTACTTC. It codes for CASSLLDYEQYF.

V is TRBV7-9 and J is TRBJ2-7; D is undetermined. The DNA matches TRBJ2-5 better at its end, which makes the J call doubtful. Germline lookup yields CDR1 SEHNR and CDR2 FQNEAQ (reference sequence). This CDR3 spans 12 amino acids. CDR3 sequence reads: CASSSRGETQYF. DNA of the CDR3: TGTGCCAGCAGCTCACGAGGAGAGACCCAGTACTTC.

This clonotype has more than one count but fewer than ten. The chain combines TRBV7-3 with TRBJ2-3; tentative D call: TRBD2 (6 bases). Germline V gene sequence: CDR1 SGHTA, CDR2 FQGTGA. V dropped 3 bases and J dropped 2 bases, with 9 bases sitting between them. The CDR3 sequence is 14 residues long. The DNA for the CDR3 is TGTGCCAGCAGCTTGGCGGGACCCACAGATACGCAGTATTTT. It encodes CASSLAGPTDTQYF.